This T cell receptor (beta chain) was sequenced in a study of blood T cell repertoires in COVID-19. About the study: The origin of the acute and convalescent COVID-19 samples was the United States, Italy and Spain. In each case, the material was cDNA or gDNA derived from T cells, B-cell-depleted T cells, or PBMCs.

Produced via immunoSEQ multiplex PCR; TCRdb's table is partial and in-frame only. There are approximately 190,000 clones in the sample; approximately 84% occur only once, and roughly 5.7% lies in the top ten. The CDR3 spans 15 residues. The V gene's germline CDR1 is SNHLY and CDR2 FYNNEI. V lost 6 bases, J lost 0 bases, and 6 bases stayed unmatched. This TCR came from a man older than 75 with acute or convalescent COVID-19. Sequencing used peripheral blood. V usage is TRBV2 and J usage is TRBJ2-7, with 9 nucleotides matching TRBD1. The CDR3 region has the DNA TGTGCCAGCAGGGATCCGACAGGGGGCTCCTACGAGCAGTACTTC. Translated: CASRDPTGGSYEQYF.